What follows are 15 T cell receptor beta chains derived from one specimen sequenced in a study of blood T cell repertoires in COVID-19. Sequencing was performed with immunoSEQ multiplex PCR; in TCRdb, only in-frame clones are kept and a portion is missing. The sample carries about 74,000 clones, around 91% recorded once. The specimen sequenced was peripheral blood. The receptors stem from a woman aged 50 to 65 in a cohort sampled during active COVID-19.

This sequence joins TRBV24-1 and TRBJ1-1, with D perhaps matching TRBD1 (5 bases). This CDR3 is 15 amino acids long. Per the germline V gene, CDR1 is KGHDR and CDR2 is SFDVKD. With 4 bases removed from V and 3 bases from J, the gap between germline ends came to 14 bases. CDR3 sequence reads: CATSEGSGEHTEAFF. As DNA, the CDR3 is TGTGCCACCAGTGAAGGGTCGGGGGAGCACACTGAAGCTTTCTTT.

This chain joins TRBV19 and TRBJ2-1; perhaps TRBD2 as D (6 bases). V dropped 4 bases and J dropped 6 bases, with 13 bases sitting between them. This CDR3 comprises 14 residues. Germline loops: CDR1 LNHDA, CDR2 SQIVND (reference sequence). Written as DNA, the CDR3 is TGTGCCAGTAGTAGGTCGGGAGAGGTCAATGAGCAGTTCTTC. The encoded protein is CASSRSGEVNEQFF.

The chain has TRBV27 and TRBJ1-1; D perhaps matches TRBD1 (5 bases). CDR3 size: 16 residues. The germline gives CDR1 MNHEY, CDR2 SMNVEV (reference sequence). V dropped 11 bases and J dropped 6 bases, with 28 bases sitting between them. CDR3 DNA: TGTGCCCCGGGGACTCTTCTAAGAGGTCTAGAAGCTGAAGCTTTCTTT. Amino acid sequence: CAPGTLLRGLEAEAFF.

The chain combines TRBV6-6 with TRBJ1-3; no definite D call. This CDR3 region has 16 residues. Germline V gene sequence: CDR1 MNHNY, CDR2 SVGAGI (reference sequence). The V gene lost 2 bases and the J gene lost 4 bases, with 15 bases spanning the gap. CDR3 in DNA: TGTGCCAGCAGTTACCGAGGGAGTAGCTCAGGAAACACCATATATTTT. Its protein product is CASSYRGSSSGNTIYF.

The chain combines TRBV18 with TRBJ2-1, with D unresolved. This CDR3 comprises 15 residues. Germline loops: CDR1 KGHSH, CDR2 LQKENI. Trimming left V 2 bases short and J 6 bases short, with 14 bases between. The CDR3 loop reads CASSPAGLARNEQFF. The DNA for the CDR3 is TGTGCCAGCTCACCAGCCGGGTTGGCACGCAATGAGCAGTTCTTC. The complete variable domain, with remaining parts taken from reference TRBV18 and TRBJ2-1, reads NAGVMQNPRHLVRRRGQEARLRCSPMKGHSHVYWYRQLPEEGLKFMVYLQKENIIDESGMPKERFSAEFPKEGPSILRIQQVVRGDSAAYFCASSPAGLARNEQFFGPGTRLTVL.

This rearrangement joins TRBV19 to TRBJ2-3, with TRBD1 matching 8 bases. Trimming at V came to 7 bases and at J to 2 bases, leaving 8 bases not matched to a gene. Germline V gene sequence: CDR1 LNHDA, CDR2 SQIVND (reference sequence). The CDR3 has 15 residues. The CDR3 DNA is TGTGCCAGTAACTTCGGACAGGGCTACACAGATACGCAGTATTTT. Protein sequence: CASNFGQGYTDTQYF.

The CDR3 DNA is TGTGCCAGCAGCGTAGGCGGGACTAGTAACAATGAGCAGTTCTTC. This encodes CASSVGGTSNNEQFF. The chain combines TRBV9 with TRBJ2-1, with 8 bases that match TRBD2. The V and J ends lost 0 bases and 5 bases, in that order; junction bases with no gene match: 4. The CDR3 consists of 15 residues. Germline-derived CDR1 and CDR2 are SGDLS and YYNGEE.

The chain couples TRBV18 to TRBJ2-5; TRBD2 matches at 7 bases. CDR1 is KGHSH and CDR2 is LQKENI in the germline V gene. V lost 0 bases, J lost 3 bases, and 7 bases stayed unmatched. The CDR3 is made up of 16 amino acids. In nucleotides, the CDR3 is TGTGCCAGCTCACCACCCCCGGCTAGCGGAGAAGAGACCCAGTACTTC. The encoded protein is CASSPPPASGEETQYF.

The gene calls are TRBV29-1 and TRBJ1-2, with 8 bases aligning to TRBD1. Germline V CDR1 and CDR2: SQVTM, ANQGSEA. J gave up 4 bases and V 6 bases, and 13 bases lay outside the gene matches. This CDR3 comprises 15 residues. CDR3 protein: CSVAGTGLLGYGYTF. In nucleotides, the CDR3 is TGCAGCGTGGCGGGGACAGGCTTATTAGGCTATGGCTACACCTTC.

This chain links TRBV6-2 or TRBV6-3 with TRBJ2-5; D perhaps matches TRBD1 (6 bases). The germline V gene has CDR1 MNHEY and CDR2 SVGEGT. V was cut by 5 bases and J by 2 bases, with 15 bases left in between. The CDR3 is 15 amino acids. DNA for the CDR3: TGTGCCAGCAGTCCCCACAGGGACGGGCAAGAGACCCAGTACTTC. Translated, it gives CASSPHRDGQETQYF.

This clone was recorded a few times. The chain recombines TRBV13 with TRBJ2-7, with D possibly being TRBD1 (6 bases). V was pared by 4 bases and J by 1 base, with 20 bases between. This CDR3 is 17 amino acids long. Germline V gene sequence: CDR1 PRHDT, CDR2 FYEKMQ (reference sequence). The CDR3 nucleotides are TGTGCCAGCAGCTCCCCCCTAAGCTGGGGGCCATCCTACGAGCAGTACTTC. It codes for CASSSPLSWGPSYEQYF.

The chain joins TRBV19 to TRBJ2-2; 10 bases are shared with TRBD1. The CDR3 contains 14 residues. Germline values: CDR1 LNHDA, CDR2 SQIVND (reference sequence). Trimming cost V 9 bases and J 6 bases; bases outside gene matches: 7. CDR3 sequence: CASRDRGLAGELFF. The CDR3 DNA follows: TGTGCCAGCCGGGACAGGGGATTGGCCGGGGAGCTGTTTTTT.

This clone occurred once. The V and J genes are TRBV3-1 (or the pseudogene TRBV3-2) and TRBJ2-3; 7 nucleotides match TRBD2. CDR3 length: 16 amino acids. V trimming: 4 bases; J trimming: 3 bases; junction bases outside the gene matches: 10. Germline V CDR1 and CDR2: LGHDT, YNNKEL (reference sequence). The CDR3 coding sequence is TGTGCCAGCAGCCCCCGCCCTAGCGGACAAACAGATACGCAGTATTTT. Amino acid sequence: CASSPRPSGQTDTQYF.

The gene calls are TRBV19 and TRBJ1-1; D is ambiguous. The CDR3 contains 13 residues. Germline V gene lookup returns CDR1 LNHDA and CDR2 SQIVND (reference sequence). V was clipped by 3 bases and J by 7 bases, with 12 bases between them. The CDR3: CASSMRVGLEAFF. CDR3 nucleotide sequence: TGTGCCAGTAGTATGAGGGTAGGGCTTGAAGCTTTCTTT.

J is TRBJ1-4 and V is TRBV19; D is ambiguous. Germline V CDR1 and CDR2: LNHDA, SQIVND (reference sequence). This CDR3 is 15 amino acids long. Trimming took off 2 bases at V and 8 bases at J, with 15 bases between the two ends. This CDR3 reads CASSISRQQLEKLFF. Here the CDR3 DNA reads TGTGCCAGTAGTATATCCAGGCAGCAACTCGAAAAACTGTTTTTT.